What follows is one T cell receptor beta chain and its context. The antigen remains unidentified. The data stem from a study of T-cell memory formation after mild COVID-19. The ends were cut back, 2 bases at V and 4 bases at J, with 16 bases in the middle. CDR3 size: 16 residues. Germline CDR1 is MNHEY and CDR2 is SVGAGI. The TCR alpha and TCR beta cDNA libraries, bearing sample barcodes and UMIs, were generated by 5'RACE using constant-segment primers. TCRdb reanalysed the 5' RACE reads using MiXCR and keeps one entry per CDR3 protein. Of approximately 260,000 distinct CDR3 sequences listed, approximately 15% were seen once; the top ten hold 22%. Whole-study findings and limits: Second-wave clones with a day 37 peak had unconfirmed SARS-CoV-2 specificity. Later expanders leaned toward CD4+, whereas clones contracting from day 15 to 85 were balanced CD4/CD8. Pre-infection memory showed some responding clones, and this suggested that cross-reactive memory joined.

Sequenced material: PBMCs or a T cell subset sorted from them (not recorded which). The sequence derives from a young man who had mild COVID-19 (a few samples of this study predate the infection). Cell type and time point are not known. The gene calls are TRBV6-5 and TRBJ2-3; D tentatively reads TRBD1 or TRBD2 (5 bases each). The CDR3 DNA reads as TGTGCCAGCAGTTACGGGACCAACCCCACAGCAGATACGCAGTATTTT. Amino acids: CASSYGTNPTADTQYF.